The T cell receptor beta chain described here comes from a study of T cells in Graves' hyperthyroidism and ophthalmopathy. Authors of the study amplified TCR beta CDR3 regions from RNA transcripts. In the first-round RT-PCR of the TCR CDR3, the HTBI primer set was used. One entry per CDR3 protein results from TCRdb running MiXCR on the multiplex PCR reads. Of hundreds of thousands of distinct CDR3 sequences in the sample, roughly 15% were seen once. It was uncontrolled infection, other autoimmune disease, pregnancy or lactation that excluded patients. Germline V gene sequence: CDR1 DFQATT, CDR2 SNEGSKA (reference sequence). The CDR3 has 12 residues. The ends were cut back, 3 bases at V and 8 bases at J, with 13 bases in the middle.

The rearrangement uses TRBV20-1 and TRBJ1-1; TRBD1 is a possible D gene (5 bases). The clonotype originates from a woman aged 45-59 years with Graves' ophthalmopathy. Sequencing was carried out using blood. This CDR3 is CSARRQPGEAFF. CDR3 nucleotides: TGCAGTGCTAGGAGACAGCCTGGCGAAGCTTTCTTT.